This T cell receptor beta chain originates from a study of Tregs in tolerant kidney transplant recipients (dated 2019 in TCRdb). Turning to the overall study: For bulk CFSE mixed lymphocyte reactions, CFSE-labeled recipient PBMCs were cocultured for 6 days with irradiated donor PBMCs, after which the cells were stained for CD3/CD4/CD8 and FACS-sorted. TCRbeta sequencing was used in the study to identify donor-specific regulatory T cells before combined kidney and bone marrow transplantation, and the identified cells were then tracked after transplant. Several methods of expanding Tregs specific for an allogeneic donor were compared by TCRbeta repertoire sequencing in a few healthy controls.

Blood from healthy controls was obtained either as purchased buffy coats or from healthy volunteers. Healthy control blood was processed to PBMCs by Ficoll density gradient and cryopreserved, and patient PBMCs were collected before and after transplant. Turning to this clone: Its antigen target is currently unknown. No much larger clone exists at a distance of one base, and base qualities are not known.

For TCRbeta CDR3 sequencing, genomic DNA from the sorted cells was extracted using the QIAGEN DNeasy Blood and Tissue Kit. High-throughput TCRbeta CDR3 sequencing, which included PCR amplification with bias correction and internal controls, was done commercially through immunoSEQ. Regarding the original processing steps: Unique productive TCRbeta sequences were defined by CDR3 nucleotide sequence where primers matched, and otherwise by CDR3 amino acid sequence together with Vbeta and Jbeta genes. A sequence counted as donor-reactive if, in CFSE-low cells, the sequence had a frequency of at least 0.01% and was expanded at least 5-fold compared with unstimulated cells. Repertoire divergence was quantified by Jensen-Shannon divergence calculated from the top 100 TCRbeta sequences ranked by frequency. For any sample with multiple sequencing runs, sorting error was corrected in each run separately before the runs were pooled. Held by TCRdb, this immuneACCESS table contains in-frame sequences only and omits some clones. Under half of the omission traces to an unresolved V gene where checked; the cause of the rest is unknown. D and trimming come from the DNA, and the V and J calls and clone size come from that table. This sample gives about 8,600 clones in total; about half of them show up just once. Less than 6.5% of the sample comes from the top ten.

According to the germline V gene (reference sequence), CDR1 reads SEHNR and CDR2 reads FQNEAQ. The CDR3 holds 14 amino acids from the cysteine to the phenylalanine. Kept here is only the CDR3 DNA, which spans 42 bases and is read in frame from base 1. The germline V end is reduced by 4 bases and the J end by 7 bases; junction bases left unmatched: 7. On the study overall, not on this receptor specifically: Biological reproducibility was not directly assessed, although technical replication error appeared to be minimal. Expanding Tregs with activated donor B cells appeared to identify the most biologically relevant and donor-specific TCRbeta repertoire. Because the study included only a small number of patients, the results must be confirmed in larger populations and under other immunosuppression protocols.

Sample: CD4+ T cells from blood cultured with allogeneic cells. The receptor chain draws on TRBV7-9 and TRBJ1-2, with 9 middle bases fitting TRBD1. This receptor was taken from a human donor in good health. The CDR3 corresponds to CASSSMDRGPGYTF. The DNA is TGTGCCAGCAGCTCTATGGACAGGGGCCCTGGCTACACCTTC.